This entry lists 22 T cell receptor beta chains sequenced from one sample in a study of cytomegalovirus exposure and HLA in healthy donors. It was with 60 Vbeta and 13 Jbeta primers that the PCR ran. Produced via immunoSEQ multiplex PCR; TCRdb's table is partial and in-frame only. The sample's table shows under 200,000 clones. What was sequenced was PBMCs. These receptors were obtained from a man in his thirties or forties in good health and CMV-seronegative.

The J gene is TRBJ2-7, the V gene TRBV28, with 9 bases matching TRBD2. CDR1 is MDHEN, CDR2 SYDVKM, per germline. The CDR3 is 14 residues long. V lost 5 bases to trimming and J lost 2 bases; unmatched junction nucleotides: 4. CDR3 sequence reads: CASSQGLAPYEQYF. The CDR3 coding sequence is TGTGCCAGCAGTCAGGGACTAGCCCCCTACGAGCAGTACTTC.

The rearrangement uses TRBV29-1 and TRBJ2-3; D ambiguous. V lost 5 bases and J 2 bases, leaving 17 bases between the germline ends. Germline lookup yields CDR1 SQVTM and CDR2 ANQGSEA. The CDR3 has 15 amino acids. DNA of the CDR3: TGCAGCGTTAGTCGATATGAGGAAGTCACAGATACGCAGTATTTT. Protein product: CSVSRYEEVTDTQYF.

This sequence joins TRBV7-3 and TRBJ2-3, with a weak D call TRBD2 (5 bases). V was shortened by 4 bases and J by 9 bases, with 14 bases between the two germline ends. The length of the CDR3 is 13 residues. The germline V gene has CDR1 SGHTA and CDR2 FQGTGA. The DNA of the CDR3 is TGTGCCAGCAGCTCCGGCGGCGGGCCGACGCAGTATTTT. Translation gives CASSSGGGPTQYF.

This chain links TRBV14 with TRBJ1-3, with TRBD1 matching 8 bases. The CDR3 sequence is 15 residues long. CDR1 is SGHDN, CDR2 FVKESK, per germline. J lost 4 bases, V lost 0 bases, and 2 bases had no gene match. In nucleotides, the CDR3 is TGTGCCAGCAGCCAAGATTGGACAGGGGGAAACACCATATATTTT. It translates to CASSQDWTGGNTIYF. The full variable domain, rest sourced from reference TRBV14 and TRBJ1-3, is EAGVTQFPSHSVIEKGQTVTLRCDPISGHDNLYWYRRVMGKEIKFLLHFVKESKQDESGMPNNRFLAERTGGTYSTLKVQPAELEDSGVYFCASSQDWTGGNTIYFGEGSWLTVV.

The chain employs TRBV30 and TRBJ2-3; unclear D gene. The V and J ends lost 3 bases and 0 bases respectively, with 7 bases between them. Germline assignment: CDR1 GTSNPN and CDR2 SVGIG (reference sequence). The CDR3 length is 13 residues. CDR3 nucleotides: TGTGCCTGGAGAAATCCTAGCACAGATACGCAGTATTTT. This codes for CAWRNPSTDTQYF.

This sequence joins TRBV13 and TRBJ2-7; 7 nucleotides align to TRBD1. Germline assignment: CDR1 PRHDT and CDR2 FYEKMQ (reference sequence). The CDR3 extends over 14 amino acids. Trimming cost V 5 bases and J 2 bases; bases outside gene matches: 6. The CDR3 region is CASSAPGQTYEQYF. Written as DNA, the CDR3 is TGTGCCAGCAGCGCGCCGGGACAGACCTACGAGCAGTACTTC.

The rearrangement links TRBV5-6 to TRBJ1-5; no clear D. CDR3 length: 15 amino acids. V was cut by 4 bases and J by 0 bases, with 11 bases left in between. Germline V gene lookup returns CDR1 SGHDT and CDR2 YYEEEE. The CDR3 DNA sequence: TGTGCCAGCAGCCCCTACAGAGATAGCAATCAGCCCCAGCATTTT. Translated: CASSPYRDSNQPQHF.

The J gene is TRBJ2-3, the V gene TRBV29-1, with 14 bases that match TRBD2. This CDR3 is built from 16 residues. V lost 5 bases and J lost 4; bases outside the gene matches: 8. Germline V lookup: CDR1 SQVTM, CDR2 ANQGSEA. CDR3 sequence (DNA): TGCAGCGTTTTGGGACTAGCGGGAGTTGGGTCAGATACGCAGTATTTT. Translated, it gives CSVLGLAGVGSDTQYF.

This chain joins TRBV9 and TRBJ1-5, with TRBD1 as a possible D gene (5 bases). From germline, CDR1 is SGDLS and CDR2 YYNGEE. V lost 2 bases, J lost 3 bases, and 9 bases lay in between. This CDR3 has 14 residues. The CDR3 reads CASSVTEFNQPQHF. In nucleotides, the CDR3 is TGTGCCAGCAGCGTGACAGAATTCAATCAGCCCCAGCATTTT. Full variable domain (rest looked up from reference TRBV9 and TRBJ1-5): DSGVTQTPKHLITATGQRVTLRCSPRSGDLSVYWYQQSLDQGLQFLIQYYNGEERAKGNILERFSAQQFPDLHSELNLSSLELGDSALYFCASSVTEFNQPQHFGDGTRLSIL.

The chain has TRBV27 and TRBJ1-2; D is perhaps TRBD1 (5 bases). CDR3 length equals 15 residues. Germline CDR1 MNHEY, CDR2 SMNVEV (reference sequence). V dropped 1 base and J dropped 3 bases, with 12 bases sitting between them. The CDR3 nucleotides are TGTGCCAGCAGTTTATTGGGGGGGTCGGACTATGGCTACACCTTC. Translating gives CASSLLGGSDYGYTF.

J is TRBJ2-7 and V is TRBV4-1; D remains unclear. V was pared by 0 bases and J by 0 bases, with 18 bases between. This CDR3 region has 18 residues. The V gene's germline CDR1 is MGHRA and CDR2 YSYEKL. CDR3 sequence reads: CASSQDPLTATLSYEQYF. In DNA, the CDR3 is TGCGCCAGCAGCCAAGATCCATTAACTGCAACTCTCTCCTACGAGCAGTACTTC.

The V call is TRBV11-3, the J call TRBJ2-3; D gene unclear. Trimming took 5 bases from V and 1 from J, leaving 7 bases between them. CDR1 SGHNT and CDR2 YENEEA come from the germline V gene. The CDR3 has 13 amino acids. CDR3 loop: CASSPVGTDTQYF. CDR3 sequence (DNA): TGTGCCAGCAGCCCTGTCGGCACAGATACGCAGTATTTT.

This chain connects TRBV19 to TRBJ1-4, with 7 positions matching TRBD1. Germline CDR1 and CDR2: LNHDA and SQIVND (reference sequence). The CDR3 is 17 residues long. V was pared by 3 bases and J by 0 bases, with 7 bases of the junction left unmatched. The CDR3 DNA follows: TGTGCCAGTAGTATCATAGGGGACAGCCCAACTAATGAAAAACTGTTTTTT. Protein sequence: CASSIIGDSPTNEKLFF. The full variable domain, in which reference TRBV19 and TRBJ1-4 provide the parts outside the CDR3, is DGGITQSPKYLFRKEGQNVTLSCEQNLNHDAMYWYRQDPGQGLRLIYYSQIVNDFQKGDIAEGYSVSREKKESFPLTVTSAQKNPTAFYLCASSIIGDSPTNEKLFFGSGTQLSVL.

The gene calls are TRBV19 and TRBJ1-2, with D unclear. CDR1 is LNHDA, CDR2 SQIVND, per germline (reference sequence). The CDR3 has 15 amino acids. Between the trimmed V and J ends, which lost 3 bases and 4 bases, there was a span of 15 bases. The CDR3 DNA reads as TGTGCCAGTAGTATTGGGAGTCCAGGCCTCTATGGCTACACCTTC. This gives the protein CASSIGSPGLYGYTF.

The chain combines TRBV7-9 with TRBJ2-4; no clear D gene. Looked up from germline, CDR1 is SEHNR and CDR2 is FQNEAQ (reference sequence). This CDR3 region has 15 residues. V lost 2 bases and J lost 0, with 8 bases in between. CDR3 region: CASSLTELAKNIQYF. The CDR3 coding sequence is TGTGCCAGCAGCTTAACCGAACTAGCCAAAAACATTCAGTACTTC.

This rearrangement joins TRBV11-2 to TRBJ2-1; 15 bases are a match to TRBD2. This CDR3 region has 17 residues. V was pared by 5 bases and J by 4 bases, with 6 bases of the junction left unmatched. Germline V gene data show CDR1 as SGHAT and CDR2 as FQNNGV. The CDR3 loop reads CASSHRTSGRVYNEQFF. The CDR3 nucleotides read TGTGCCAGCAGCCACCGGACTAGCGGGAGGGTATACAATGAGCAGTTCTTC.

This chain joins TRBV19 and TRBJ1-4; no clear D gene. V gave up 5 bases and J gave up 7 bases, with 23 bases separating them. CDR1 and CDR2 (germline): LNHDA, SQIVND (reference sequence). CDR3 length: 17 residues. CDR3 coding DNA: TGTGCCAGTAGTTTGGACGGGGAGGGAGTAATCAGTGAAAAACTGTTTTTT. This codes for CASSLDGEGVISEKLFF. The full variable domain, in which reference TRBV19 and TRBJ1-4 provide the parts outside the CDR3, is DGGITQSPKYLFRKEGQNVTLSCEQNLNHDAMYWYRQDPGQGLRLIYYSQIVNDFQKGDIAEGYSVSREKKESFPLTVTSAQKNPTAFYLCASSLDGEGVISEKLFFGSGTQLSVL.

The V and J genes are TRBV28 and TRBJ1-1, with a tentative D call TRBD1 (5 bases). V was pared by 6 bases and J by 1 base, with 15 bases between. This CDR3 contains 15 residues. The germline CDR1 and CDR2 sequences are MDHEN and SYDVKM. The CDR3 DNA is TGTGCCAGCAGGGGTGGAGGGGTTGGGAACACTGAAGCTTTCTTT. It yields the protein CASRGGGVGNTEAFF.

The chain couples TRBV5-6 to TRBJ2-2, with 7 bases matching TRBD2. The germline V gene encodes CDR1 SGHDT and CDR2 YYEEEE. This CDR3 has 12 amino acids. Trimming removed 7 bases from V and 7 bases from J; junction bases left unmatched: 4. The CDR3 DNA sequence: TGTGCCAGCTTGGGGGGGAACGGGGAGCTGTTTTTT. Protein sequence: CASLGGNGELFF.

The V gene is TRBV14, the J gene TRBJ2-5, with no clear D. There are 13 residues in the CDR3. Germline loops: CDR1 SGHDN, CDR2 FVKESK. V lost 0 bases and J lost 2, with 4 bases in between. The DNA for the CDR3 is TGTGCCAGCAGCCAAGAGAGACAAGAGACCCAGTACTTC. Amino acid sequence: CASSQERQETQYF.

The V and J genes are TRBV12-5 and TRBJ1-1; perhaps TRBD1 as D (6 bases). The germline V gene has CDR1 LGHNT and CDR2 FRNRAP. The germline V and J ends were trimmed by 6 bases and 5 bases, with 13 bases remaining between them. This CDR3 is built from 13 residues. Written as DNA, the CDR3 is TGTGCTAGTGGGTCCACAGGGCGGACTGAAGCTTTCTTT. This gives the protein CASGSTGRTEAFF.

Worth noting for this clone: This sample includes further DNA sequences coding for the same CDR3. The CDR3 DNA reads as TGCGCCAGCAGCCAAGGTTCTGGACAGGGGAACGAGCAGTACTTC. Translating gives CASSQGSGQGNEQYF. This chain links TRBV4-3 with TRBJ2-7, with 9 bases aligning to TRBD1. The length of the CDR3 is 15 residues. Germline assignment: CDR1 LGHNA and CDR2 YSLEER. The V and J ends lost 1 base and 5 bases, in that order; junction bases with no gene match: 6.